This TCR beta chain was profiled in a study of CD8 T cells in ankylosing spondylitis. From the 5' RACE reads, TCRdb called clonotypes with MiXCR, one entry per CDR3 protein. The table lists some 140,000 distinct CDR3 sequences, approximately 8.4% of them singletons. This clonotype came up many times. V shed 2 bases and J shed 0 bases, with 5 bases lying between them. The CDR3 consists of 14 residues. CDR1 and CDR2 (germline): KGHSH, LQKENI. The chain couples TRBV18 to TRBJ1-5; no clear D. Sequenced sample: synovial fluid, either unsorted or a sorted T cell fraction (not recorded which). The clonotype was recovered from a male donor with ankylosing spondylitis. CDR3 amino acids: CASSPSYSNQPQHF. The CDR3 nucleotides are TGTGCCAGCTCACCATCCTATAGCAATCAGCCCCAGCATTTT.